The present T cell receptor beta chain was sequenced within a study of shared clonotypes between healthy human individuals. Replicate PCRs from sorted subsets contained roughly 190 ng DNA, which is 29,000 or so T cell genomes. This table comes from immunoSEQ multiplex PCR, and its TCRdb copy is limited to in-frame clones, with some not included. The sample lists some 650,000 clones, around 97% occurring once. Overall study results and limits: Clonotypes not shared had lower generation probabilities than those common to all four donors.

Only one count was recorded for this clone. Its antigen is not known. CDR1 is ENHRY, CDR2 SYGVKD, per germline. Trimming took 2 bases from V and 6 from J, leaving 17 bases between them. The CDR3 consists of 15 residues. Sample: naive CD4+ T cells sorted from blood. Subset reported: CD45RA+ positively selected. The receptor was isolated from a woman in her twenties or thirties in good health. The J gene is TRBJ2-7, the V gene TRBV10-3; a possible D gene is TRBD2 (5 bases). CDR3 sequence (DNA): TGTGCCATCAGTGAGCGAGTGGGAGAAGTGGGCGAGCAGTACTTC. As protein: CAISERVGEVGEQYF.